This T cell receptor beta chain is from a study of blood T cells in healthy people across ages. About this clonotype itself: Its antigen is unidentified.

Study-wide results and caveats: Naive and antigen-experienced cells were not separated, limiting conclusive comparison.

A J-beta primer mix and a sample-barcoded 5' primer were used in a second PCR of roughly 6 to 11 cycles. Each TCR beta cDNA got a 12-nucleotide random molecular identifier. There were at least 3 million CDR3-containing paired-end reads obtained from each sample. TCRdb passed the 5' RACE reads through MiXCR, listing each CDR3 protein once. The sample carries 950,000 to 1,200,000 distinct CDR3 sequences, 30% to 40% recorded once. Trimming took 5 bases from V and 5 from J; bases not matched to a gene: 6. This CDR3 spans 15 amino acids. Germline V gives CDR1 MDHEN, CDR2 SYDVKM. The authors extracted at least 6 micrograms of total RNA per sample.

This sequence originates from a man between 18 and 35 years old in good health. Input material: blood. The rearrangement uses TRBV28 and TRBJ2-2, with 9 bases that match TRBD2. CDR3 sequence reads: CASSQAGGATGELFF. CDR3 in DNA: TGTGCCAGCAGTCAAGCGGGGGGCGCTACCGGGGAGCTGTTTTTT.